This passage covers 25 T cell receptor beta chains from one sample sequenced in a study of OX40 agonist ivuxolimab in advanced cancers. Libraries were prepared by immunoSEQ multiplex PCR; TCRdb keeps only in-frame clonotypes and omits some of them. The sample has some 140,000 clones; approximately 94% are singletons. The sample here was CD4+ or CD8+ T cells sorted from blood, taken in a trial of the OX40 agonist ivuxolimab. The source of these receptors is an adult with an advanced solid tumor such as melanoma, head and neck, liver or kidney cancer.

The rearrangement joins TRBV6-5 to TRBJ1-5; D gene ambiguous. The V gene's germline CDR1 is MNHEY and CDR2 SVGAGI. The CDR3 contains 16 residues. Trimming took 0 bases from V and 0 from J, leaving 9 bases between them. The CDR3 nucleotides read TGTGCCAGCAGTTACTCACGTCCTCATAGCAATCAGCCCCAGCATTTT. Translation: CASSYSRPHSNQPQHF.

The genes are TRBV7-2 and TRBJ1-4; 8 nucleotides agree with TRBD1. The CDR3 covers 19 residues. Per the germline V gene, CDR1 is SGHTA and CDR2 is FQGNSA. After removal of 1 base from V and 0 bases from J, the junction contained 10 bases not matched to a gene. The CDR3 DNA follows: TGTGCCAGCAGCTTAGACAGGGGGTCTTTTACAACAACTAATGAAAAACTGTTTTTT. It codes for CASSLDRGSFTTTNEKLFF.

The chain is built from TRBV6-5 and TRBJ2-3, with D perhaps given as TRBD1 or TRBD2 (5 bases each). The V gene's germline CDR1 is MNHEY and CDR2 SVGAGI. Deletions cut 10 bases from V and 0 bases from J, with 11 bases between. The CDR3 loop spans 13 amino acids. CDR3 in amino acids: CAIRGDSTDTQYF. CDR3 DNA sequence: TGTGCCATCCGAGGGGACAGCACAGATACGCAGTATTTT.

The chain links TRBV7-2 to TRBJ1-6; 8 nucleotides agree with TRBD1. CDR3 length: 14 amino acids. The germline gives CDR1 SGHTA, CDR2 FQGNSA. Trimming cost V 6 bases and J 7 bases; bases outside gene matches: 5. Here the CDR3 reads CASSRQGANSPLHF. The CDR3 coding sequence is TGTGCCAGCAGTAGGCAGGGGGCGAATTCACCCCTCCACTTT.

J is TRBJ2-5 and V is TRBV5-4, with TRBD1 as a possible D gene (5 bases). Deletions cut 3 bases from V and 1 base from J, with 13 bases between. The CDR3 sequence is 15 residues long. The germline gives CDR1 SGHNT, CDR2 YYREEE (reference sequence). CDR3 nucleotides: TGTGCCAGCAGCTCAGGGCAAGGCCCCCAAGAGACCCAGTACTTC. Its translation is CASSSGQGPQETQYF.

The V call is TRBV28, the J call TRBJ1-2, with 11 bases that match TRBD1. From germline, CDR1 is MDHEN and CDR2 SYDVKM. The CDR3 is 13 residues long. The V segment lost 6 bases and the J segment 6 bases; nucleotides outside the gene matches: 3. As DNA, the CDR3 is TGTGCCAGCAGGAGGACAGGGGGCAATGGCTACACCTTC. Translating it yields CASRRTGGNGYTF.

V and J are TRBV5-4 and TRBJ1-3; TRBD1 matches at 12 bases. The CDR3 length is 19 residues. Germline assignment: CDR1 SGHNT and CDR2 YYREEE (reference sequence). V lost 3 bases, J lost 0 bases, and 10 bases stayed unmatched. CDR3 residues: CASSSPGQGALGSGNTIYF. CDR3 DNA: TGTGCCAGCAGCTCGCCGGGACAGGGGGCATTGGGCTCTGGAAACACCATATATTTT.

V gene TRBV4-3 combines with J gene TRBJ1-1; D uncertain. CDR1 LGHNA and CDR2 YSLEER come from the germline V gene. V lost 0 bases and J 3 bases, leaving 14 bases between the germline ends. The CDR3 sequence is 16 residues long. The chain's CDR3 is CASSQDNSRQDTEAFF. For the CDR3, the DNA is TGCGCCAGCAGCCAAGATAACAGTCGCCAGGACACTGAAGCTTTCTTT.

This chain connects TRBV7-9 to TRBJ2-4; D not resolved. This CDR3 has 15 residues. V gave up 2 bases and J gave up 0 bases, with 8 bases separating them. The germline V gene encodes CDR1 SEHNR and CDR2 FQNEAQ (reference sequence). The CDR3 region is CASSLSSIAKNIQYF. The CDR3 nucleotides are TGTGCCAGCAGCTTAAGTTCAATAGCCAAAAACATTCAGTACTTC.

This clone came up a few times. V usage is TRBV5-6 and J usage is TRBJ1-2; D gene ambiguous. The CDR3 runs 11 residues. Germline CDR1 and CDR2: SGHDT and YYEEEE. Trimming cost V 1 base and J 8 bases, with 6 bases left between them. This chain's CDR3 is CASSLTGGYTF. The CDR3 coding sequence is TGTGCCAGCAGCTTGACTGGAGGCTACACCTTC.

The chain recombines TRBV19 with TRBJ2-7; D might be TRBD2 (7 bases). The CDR3 extends over 14 amino acids. CDR1 is LNHDA and CDR2 is SQIVND in the germline V gene (reference sequence). Trimming pared 8 bases from V and 5 bases from J, leaving 19 bases between. CDR3 protein: CASHGGALTHEQYF. CDR3 coding DNA: TGTGCCAGTCATGGGGGGGCGCTGACCCACGAGCAGTACTTC.

The J gene is TRBJ1-4, the V gene TRBV2; D is possibly TRBD1 (6 bases). This CDR3 spans 13 amino acids. Trimming removed 7 bases at V and 6 bases at J, with 12 bases between. Per the germline V gene, CDR1 is SNHLY and CDR2 is FYNNEI. CDR3 region: CASKQGDYEKLFF. In DNA form, the CDR3 reads TGTGCCAGCAAACAGGGTGATTATGAAAAACTGTTTTTT.

The chain uses TRBV6-5 and TRBJ1-5, with D uncertain. The germline V and J ends were trimmed by 8 bases and 6 bases, with 8 bases remaining between them. The CDR3 runs to 11 residues. CDR1 and CDR2 (germline): MNHEY, SVGAGI. The CDR3, as DNA: TGTGCCAGCTCCTTAGGTCAGCCCCAGCATTTT. Protein sequence: CASSLGQPQHF.

Here the CDR3 reads CASSDAPANYGYTF. The CDR3 coding sequence is TGTGCCAGCAGTGATGCCCCAGCCAACTATGGCTACACCTTC. This chain uses TRBV6-1 with TRBJ1-2; D unclear. This CDR3 has 14 residues. Germline CDR1 reads MNHNS; CDR2 reads SASEGT. The V end was cut by 3 bases, the J end by 2 bases, with 10 bases between.

This rearrangement joins TRBV7-2 to TRBJ2-4; 9 bases match TRBD2. Germline V gives CDR1 SGHTA, CDR2 FQGNSA. V trimming: 5 bases; J trimming: 7 bases; junction bases outside the gene matches: 3. The CDR3 totals 13 residues. The CDR3 DNA reads TGTGCCAGCAGCCTCGGACTAGCGAACATTCAGTACTTC. Translation: CASSLGLANIQYF.

The chain joins TRBV5-1 to TRBJ2-6; D is uncertain. The CDR3 sequence is 15 residues long. The germline gives CDR1 SGHRS, CDR2 YFSETQ. Trimming left V 0 bases short and J 4 bases short, with 8 bases between. Here the CDR3 reads CASSLEGTGANVLTF. The CDR3 DNA is TGCGCCAGCAGCTTGGAGGGTACCGGGGCCAACGTCCTGACTTTC.

The rearrangement joins TRBV25-1 to TRBJ1-5; TRBD1 might be the D (5 bases). V was shortened by 6 bases and J by 4 bases, with 10 bases between the two germline ends. Germline values: CDR1 MGHDK, CDR2 SYGVNS. The CDR3 runs 13 residues. CDR3 sequence: CASRGDGNQPQHF. CDR3 sequence (DNA): TGTGCCAGCAGGGGGGACGGGAATCAGCCCCAGCATTTT.

V gene TRBV5-5 combines with J gene TRBJ1-2; a weak D match, TRBD1 (5 bases). V dropped 4 bases and J dropped 8 bases, with 18 bases sitting between them. The CDR3 contains 14 residues. Germline CDR1 and CDR2: SGHKS and YYEKEE (reference sequence). CDR3 nucleotides: TGTGCCAGCAGCCCATGGGGGAGGGAGGGCGGCTACACCTTC. Protein: CASSPWGREGGYTF.

This rearrangement joins TRBV7-3 to TRBJ2-6; possible D gene TRBD1, 6 bases. Germline-derived CDR1 and CDR2 are SGHTA and FQGTGA. The germline V and J ends were trimmed by 5 bases and 2 bases, with 10 bases remaining between them. The CDR3 extends over 15 amino acids. The CDR3 here is CASSRDTTGANVLTF. In DNA, the CDR3 is TGTGCCAGCAGCAGGGACACAACTGGGGCCAACGTCCTGACTTTC. The full variable domain, its missing parts supplied by reference TRBV7-3 and TRBJ2-6, is GAGVSQTPSNKVTEKGKYVELRCDPISGHTALYWYRQSLGQGPEFLIYFQGTGAADDSGLPNDRFFAVRPEGSVSTLKIQRTERGDSAVYLCASSRDTTGANVLTFGAGSRLTVL.

The chain has TRBV15 and TRBJ1-2; TRBD1 agrees at 11 bases. This CDR3 is built from 15 residues. V was clipped by 1 base and J by 7 bases; unmatched bases: 5. CDR1 and CDR2 (germline): LNHNV, YYDKDF (reference sequence). CDR3 sequence: CATSRGGQGAGGYTF. CDR3 DNA sequence: TGTGCCACCAGCAGAGGTGGACAGGGGGCTGGTGGCTACACCTTC.

The J gene is TRBJ2-5, the V gene TRBV11-2, with 8 bases fitting TRBD1. Germline values: CDR1 SGHAT, CDR2 FQNNGV. Germline trimming cut 6 bases from V and 3 bases from J; bases unmatched to any gene: 9. The CDR3 consists of 15 residues. CDR3 bases: TGTGCCAGCAGGTTCCCAGGGGGCTTCAAAGAGACCCAGTACTTC. This encodes CASRFPGGFKETQYF.

Regarding this clone: Sequence at one end of the junction differs from germline and may be a read error. In the same sample, other DNA sequences code for this CDR3. J is TRBJ1-5 and V is TRBV28; 7 bases are a match to TRBD1. CDR1 and CDR2 from the germline V gene are MDHEN and SYDVKM. The CDR3 totals 15 residues. CDR3 DNA: TGTGCCAGCAGTTTTGCGACAGGGTCGAATCAACCCCAGCATTTT. It encodes CASSFATGSNQPQHF.

V usage is TRBV6-1 and J usage is TRBJ2-7, with unresolved D. Germline V gives CDR1 MNHNS, CDR2 SASEGT. The CDR3 runs 16 residues. The V and J ends lost 2 bases and 6 bases respectively, with 20 bases between them. The CDR3 spells CASSELQIYPSGEQYF. The CDR3 nucleotides read TGTGCCAGCAGTGAACTTCAGATCTACCCGTCCGGCGAGCAGTACTTC.

This clone was observed a single time. The rearrangement joins TRBV6-5 to TRBJ2-1, with 9 bases identical to TRBD2. Per the germline V gene, CDR1 is MNHEY and CDR2 is SVGAGI. V shed 8 bases, J shed 7 bases, and the junction held 12 bases outside the gene matches. There are 15 residues in the CDR3. CDR3 sequence: CASPRGREGWNEQFF. CDR3 nucleotides: TGTGCCAGCCCTCGGGGGCGGGAGGGGTGGAATGAGCAGTTCTTC.

The CDR3 reads CASSGRGRENEQYF. As DNA, the CDR3 is TGTGCCAGCAGTGGCCGTGGCAGGGAAAACGAGCAGTACTTC. This chain uses TRBV6-5 with TRBJ2-7; weak D call: TRBD1 (5 bases). The germline CDR1 and CDR2 sequences are MNHEY and SVGAGI. The CDR3 consists of 14 residues. Trimming cost V 5 bases and J 5 bases, with 16 bases left between them.